This T cell receptor beta chain was documented in a study of blood T cell repertoires in COVID-19. Study-wide background: Italy, Spain and the United States were the sources of the convalescent and acute COVID-19 samples.

V gave up 0 bases and J gave up 2 bases, with 12 bases separating them. The CDR3 spans 16 residues. Germline CDR1 and CDR2: SGHTA and FQGNSA. Assay used: immunoSEQ multiplex PCR; TCRdb lists only in-frame clones, some missing. The sample holds tens of thousands of clones, around 85% seen once. The chain joins TRBV7-2 to TRBJ2-3; D is possibly TRBD2 (6 bases). Sequenced input: peripheral blood. The TCR was taken from a woman aged 60-70 years with COVID-19, enrolled during active disease. The CDR3, as DNA: TGTGCCAGCAGCTTAGCGTCGCGGGGACCCACAGATACGCAGTATTTT. It yields the protein CASSLASRGPTDTQYF.